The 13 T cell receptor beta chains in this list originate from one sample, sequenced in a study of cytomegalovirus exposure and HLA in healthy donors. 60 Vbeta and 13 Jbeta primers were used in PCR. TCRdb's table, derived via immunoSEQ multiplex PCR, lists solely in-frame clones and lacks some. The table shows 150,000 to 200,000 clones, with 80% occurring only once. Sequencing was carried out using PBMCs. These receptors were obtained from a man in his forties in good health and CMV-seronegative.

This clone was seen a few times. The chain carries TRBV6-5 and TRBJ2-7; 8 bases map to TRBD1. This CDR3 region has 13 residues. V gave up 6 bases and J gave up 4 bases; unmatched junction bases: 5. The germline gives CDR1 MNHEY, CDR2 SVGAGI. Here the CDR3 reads CASSRDRIYEQYF. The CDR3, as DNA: TGTGCCAGCAGCCGGGACAGGATATACGAGCAGTACTTC.

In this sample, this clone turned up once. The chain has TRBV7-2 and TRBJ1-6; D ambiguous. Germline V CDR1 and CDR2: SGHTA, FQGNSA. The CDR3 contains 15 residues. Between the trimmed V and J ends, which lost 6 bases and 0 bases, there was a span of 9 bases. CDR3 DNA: TGTGCCAGCAGACTTGGGAGCTCCTATAATTCACCCCTCCACTTT. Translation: CASRLGSSYNSPLHF.

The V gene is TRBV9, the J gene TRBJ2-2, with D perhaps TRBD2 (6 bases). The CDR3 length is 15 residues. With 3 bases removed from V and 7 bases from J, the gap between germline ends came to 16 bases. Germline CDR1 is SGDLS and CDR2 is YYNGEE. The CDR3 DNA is TGTGCCAGCAGCGAGGGCCGAGGAGGGTACGGGGAGCTGTTTTTT. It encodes CASSEGRGGYGELFF.

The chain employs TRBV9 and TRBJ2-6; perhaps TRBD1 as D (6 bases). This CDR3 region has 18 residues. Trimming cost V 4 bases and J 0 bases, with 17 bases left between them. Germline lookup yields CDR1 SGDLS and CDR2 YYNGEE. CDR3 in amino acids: CASSPFPTGRSGANVLTF. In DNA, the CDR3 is TGTGCCAGCAGCCCTTTCCCGACAGGACGCTCTGGGGCCAACGTCCTGACTTTC.

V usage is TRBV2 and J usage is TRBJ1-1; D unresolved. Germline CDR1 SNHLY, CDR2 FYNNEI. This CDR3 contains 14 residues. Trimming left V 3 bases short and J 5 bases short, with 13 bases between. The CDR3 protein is CASSDGGPGTEAFF. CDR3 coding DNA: TGTGCCAGCAGTGACGGCGGGCCGGGGACTGAAGCTTTCTTT.

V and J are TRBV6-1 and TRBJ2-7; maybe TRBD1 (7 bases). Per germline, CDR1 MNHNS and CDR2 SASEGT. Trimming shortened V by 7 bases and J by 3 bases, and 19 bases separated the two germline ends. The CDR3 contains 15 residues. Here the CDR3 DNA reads TGTGCCAGCATCCCCGGGGGCCAGGGGGGCTACGAGCAGTACTTC. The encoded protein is CASIPGGQGGYEQYF.

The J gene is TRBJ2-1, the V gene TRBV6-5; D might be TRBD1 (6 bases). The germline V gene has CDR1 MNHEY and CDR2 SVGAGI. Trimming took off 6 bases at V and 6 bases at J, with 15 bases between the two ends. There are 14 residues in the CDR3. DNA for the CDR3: TGTGCCAGCAGCCGACCAGGGGCAAGCAATGAGCAGTTCTTC. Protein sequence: CASSRPGASNEQFF.

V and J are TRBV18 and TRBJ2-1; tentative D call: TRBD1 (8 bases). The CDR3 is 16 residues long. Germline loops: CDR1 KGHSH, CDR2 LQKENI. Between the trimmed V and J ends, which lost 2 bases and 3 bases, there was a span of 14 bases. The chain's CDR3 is CASSPSGGQDYNEQFF. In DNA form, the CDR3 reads TGTGCCAGCTCACCATCGGGGGGACAGGACTACAATGAGCAGTTCTTC. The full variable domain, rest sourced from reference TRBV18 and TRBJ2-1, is NAGVMQNPRHLVRRRGQEARLRCSPMKGHSHVYWYRQLPEEGLKFMVYLQKENIIDESGMPKERFSAEFPKEGPSILRIQQVVRGDSAAYFCASSPSGGQDYNEQFFGPGTRLTVL.

CDR3 loop: CASSSGLAGVYEQYF. The CDR3 DNA follows: TGTGCCAGCAGCTCCGGGCTAGCGGGAGTATACGAGCAGTACTTC. The chain links TRBV7-6 to TRBJ2-7; 10 nucleotides align to TRBD2. CDR1 and CDR2 from the germline V gene are SGHVS and FNYEAQ. J gave up 4 bases and V 4 bases, and 7 bases lay outside the gene matches. The CDR3 consists of 15 residues.

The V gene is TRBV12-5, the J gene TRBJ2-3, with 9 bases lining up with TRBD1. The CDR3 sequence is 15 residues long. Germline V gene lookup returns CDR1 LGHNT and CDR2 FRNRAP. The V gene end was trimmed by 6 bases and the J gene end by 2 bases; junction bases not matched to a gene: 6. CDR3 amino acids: CASGQGQGNTDTQYF. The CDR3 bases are TGTGCTAGTGGCCAGGGACAGGGAAACACAGATACGCAGTATTTT.

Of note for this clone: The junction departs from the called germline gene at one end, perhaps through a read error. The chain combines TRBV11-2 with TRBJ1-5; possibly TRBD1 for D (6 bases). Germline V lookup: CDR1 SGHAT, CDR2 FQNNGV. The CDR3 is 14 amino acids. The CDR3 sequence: CASSLDWGGQPRHF. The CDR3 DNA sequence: TGTGCCAGCAGCTTAGATTGGGGGGGGCAGCCCCGGCATTTT.

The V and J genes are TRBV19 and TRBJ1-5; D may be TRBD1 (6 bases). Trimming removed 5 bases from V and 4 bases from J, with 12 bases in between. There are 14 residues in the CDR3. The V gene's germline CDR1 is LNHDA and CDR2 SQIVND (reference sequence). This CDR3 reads CASSDIQGNQPQHF. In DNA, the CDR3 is TGTGCCAGTAGTGACATTCAGGGGAATCAGCCCCAGCATTTT.

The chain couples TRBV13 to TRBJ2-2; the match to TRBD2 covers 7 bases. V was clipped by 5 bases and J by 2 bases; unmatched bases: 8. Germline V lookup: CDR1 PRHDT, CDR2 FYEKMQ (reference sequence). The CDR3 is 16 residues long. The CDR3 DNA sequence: TGTGCCAGCAGCCGCCGGTCTAGCGGAAACACCGGGGAGCTGTTTTTT. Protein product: CASSRRSSGNTGELFF. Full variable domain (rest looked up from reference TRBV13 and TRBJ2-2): AAGVIQSPRHLIKEKRETATLKCYPIPRHDTVYWYQQGPGQDPQFLISFYEKMQSDKGSIPDRFSAQQFSDYHSELNMSSLELGDSALYFCASSRRSSGNTGELFFGEGSRLTVL.